Listed below are T cell receptor beta chains from one sample, sequenced in a study of shared clonotypes between healthy human individuals. The repertoire was sequenced with immunoSEQ multiplex PCR; TCRdb's copy has only in-frame clones and lacks some. The sample shows about 320,000 clones, around 87% of them seen only once. Sequenced: memory CD8+ T cells sorted from blood. The receptors shown here come from a man aged 18 to 29 in good health. CDR3s include the opening cysteine and the closing phenylalanine or tryptophan. A D gene is named only where the DNA matches it firmly. Clone size appears in some rows only: once, few, many, or a class for an expanded clone.

. TRBJ2-2 TRBD2 TRBV11-2 CASSLLAGPGELFF TGTGCCAGCAGCTTACTAGCGGGACCCGGGGAGCTGTTTTTT
. TRBJ1-1 . TRBV18 CASSPGGVNMNTEAFF TGTGCCAGCTCACCCGGGGGGGTTAACATGAACACTGAAGCTTTCTTT
. TRBJ2-1 TRBD2 TRBV5-8 CASSLSSSGSYNEQFF TGTGCCAGCAGCTTGAGTTCTAGCGGGAGCTACAATGAGCAGTTCTTC
. TRBJ1-3 . TRBV6-6 CASSYSRRVAGNTIYF TGTGCCAGCAGTTACTCGAGAAGGGTAGCTGGAAACACCATATATTTT
. TRBJ1-1 . TRBV10-3 CAISAGHPRAEAFF TGTGCCATCAGTGCCGGGCACCCTAGGGCCGAAGCTTTCTTT
. TRBJ2-5 . TRBV10-3 CAISEPQKTQYF TGTGCCATCAGTGAGCCCCAAAAGACCCAGTACTTC
. TRBJ2-2 . TRBV5-1 CATHPRAPANTGELFF TGCGCCACCCACCCGCGGGCACCCGCGAACACCGGGGAGCTGTTTTTT
. TRBJ1-4 TRBD1 TRBV2 CASSPGTGNEKLFF TGTGCCAGCAGTCCCGGGACAGGGAATGAAAAACTGTTTTTT
. TRBJ2-2 TRBD1 TRBV5-1 CASSLEGADTGELFF TGCGCCAGCAGCTTGGAGGGGGCGGACACCGGGGAGCTGTTTTTT
. TRBJ2-3 TRBD2 TRBV2 CASSEGLAGEYF TGTGCCAGCAGTGAAGGACTAGCGGGGGAGTATTTT
. TRBJ1-5 . TRBV2 CASSEEGEDQPQHF TGTGCCAGCAGTGAAGAGGGGGAGGATCAGCCCCAGCATTTT
many TRBJ2-7 TRBD1 TRBV27 CASSFLLVRQGSPHEQYF TGTGCCAGCAGTTTCCTCCTTGTTCGACAGGGCTCTCCTCACGAGCAGTACTTC
. TRBJ2-7 . TRBV11-3 CASSLPRLGASYEQYF TGTGCCAGCAGCTTACCTCGTCTAGGGGCCTCCTACGAGCAGTACTTC
. TRBJ1-6 . TRBV13 CASGQSLNNSPLHF TGTGCCAGCGGGCAGAGTCTTAATAATTCACCCCTCCACTTT
. TRBJ2-5 TRBD2 TRBV6-5 CASGTSGGETQYF TGTGCCAGCGGGACTAGCGGGGGTGAGACCCAGTACTTC
. TRBJ2-3 TRBD2 TRBV7-2 CASSPWTSGQDTQYF TGTGCCAGCAGCCCCTGGACTAGCGGTCAAGATACGCAGTATTTT
. TRBJ2-7 TRBD1 TRBV5-1 CASSPGQGVDEQYF TGCGCCAGCAGCCCGGGACAGGGGGTGGACGAGCAGTACTTC
. TRBJ2-1 TRBD2 TRBV7-9 CASSAPRLADEQFF TGTGCCAGCAGCGCCCCAAGACTAGCCGATGAGCAGTTCTTC
once TRBJ2-1 TRBD1 TRBV28 CASSNRDRSYNEQFF TGTGCCAGCAGTAATCGGGACAGGTCCTACAATGAGCAGTTCTTC
. TRBJ1-1 TRBD1 TRBV5-6 CASREGATEAFF TGTGCCAGCCGGGAGGGGGCCACTGAAGCTTTCTTT
. TRBJ2-1 . TRBV30 CAWSVLKGPEQFF TGTGCCTGGAGTGTACTTAAGGGACCCGAGCAGTTCTTC
once TRBJ2-4 . TRBV4-1 CASSQDTSWALAKNIQYF TGCGCCAGCAGCCAAGATACGTCGTGGGCTCTAGCCAAAAACATTCAGTACTTC
. TRBJ2-5 TRBD2 TRBV7-9 CASSFLLAEEETQYF TGTGCCAGCAGCTTTCTGCTAGCGGAGGAGGAGACCCAGTACTTC
many TRBJ2-3 . TRBV10-1 CASSRDSSTDTQYF TGCGCCAGCAGCCGGGACTCGAGCACAGATACGCAGTATTTT
. TRBJ1-2 TRBD1 TRBV28 CASSLTRDRGFIGYGYTF TGTGCCAGCAGTCTTACCCGGGACAGGGGGTTCATTGGATATGGCTACACCTTC
. TRBJ2-1 TRBD2 TRBV7-9 CASSFRASGDNEQFF TGTGCCAGCAGCTTTCGGGCTAGCGGAGACAATGAGCAGTTCTTC
. TRBJ1-2 . TRBV7-8 CASSVAEGGFDYGYTF TGTGCCAGCAGCGTAGCGGAGGGCGGCTTCGACTATGGCTACACCTTC
. TRBJ2-7 . TRBV29-1 CSIRLTTYEQYF TGCAGTATCCGGCTGACGACCTACGAGCAGTACTTC
. TRBJ1-2 . TRBV6-5 CASSFQGSYGYTF TGTGCCAGCAGTTTCCAGGGTTCCTATGGCTACACCTTC
. TRBJ1-5 . TRBV2 CASSTNRAGWENQPQHF TGTGCCAGCAGCACAAATCGGGCAGGGTGGGAAAATCAGCCCCAGCATTTT
. TRBJ1-2 . TRBV9 CASSVGREANYGYTF TGTGCCAGCAGCGTAGGCAGGGAAGCTAACTATGGCTACACCTTC
. TRBJ2-7 . TRBV13 CASSSPGRGTYEQYF TGTGCCAGCAGCTCTCCGGGACGGGGGACCTACGAGCAGTACTTC